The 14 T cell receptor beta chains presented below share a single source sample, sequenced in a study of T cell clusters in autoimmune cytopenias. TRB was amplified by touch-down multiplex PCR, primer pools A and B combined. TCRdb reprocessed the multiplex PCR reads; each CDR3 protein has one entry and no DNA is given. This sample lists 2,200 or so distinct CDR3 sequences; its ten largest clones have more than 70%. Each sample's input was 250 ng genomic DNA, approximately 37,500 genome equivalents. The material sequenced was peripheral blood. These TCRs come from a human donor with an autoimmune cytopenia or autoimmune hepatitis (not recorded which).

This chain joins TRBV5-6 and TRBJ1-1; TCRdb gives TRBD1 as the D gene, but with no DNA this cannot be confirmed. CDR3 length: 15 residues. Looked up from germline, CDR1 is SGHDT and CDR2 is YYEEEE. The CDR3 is CASSLWPGVNTEAFF.

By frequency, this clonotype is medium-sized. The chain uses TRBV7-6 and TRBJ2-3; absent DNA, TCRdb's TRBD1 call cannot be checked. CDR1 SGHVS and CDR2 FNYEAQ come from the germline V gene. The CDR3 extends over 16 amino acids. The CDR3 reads CASSLLGAGGTDTQYF.

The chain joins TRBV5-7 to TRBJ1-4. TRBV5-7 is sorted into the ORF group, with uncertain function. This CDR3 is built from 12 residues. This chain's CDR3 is CASSRQNEKLFF.

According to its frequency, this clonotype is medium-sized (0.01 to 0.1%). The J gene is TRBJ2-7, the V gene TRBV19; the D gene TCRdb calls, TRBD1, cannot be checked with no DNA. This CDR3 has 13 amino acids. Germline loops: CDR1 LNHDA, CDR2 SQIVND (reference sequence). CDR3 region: CASSETQGYEQYF.

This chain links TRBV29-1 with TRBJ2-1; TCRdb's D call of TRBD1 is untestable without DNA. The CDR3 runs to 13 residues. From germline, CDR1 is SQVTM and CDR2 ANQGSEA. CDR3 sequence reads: CSVDAGVHNEQFF.

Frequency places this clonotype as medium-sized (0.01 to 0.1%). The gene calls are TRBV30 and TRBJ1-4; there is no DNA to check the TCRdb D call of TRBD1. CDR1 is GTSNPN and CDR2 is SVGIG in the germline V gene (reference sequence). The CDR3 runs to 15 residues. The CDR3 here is CACSGQGAGNEKLFF.

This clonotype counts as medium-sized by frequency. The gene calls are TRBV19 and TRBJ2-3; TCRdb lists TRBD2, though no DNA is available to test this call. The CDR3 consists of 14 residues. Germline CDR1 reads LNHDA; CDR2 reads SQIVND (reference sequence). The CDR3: CASRFLGLSDTQYF.

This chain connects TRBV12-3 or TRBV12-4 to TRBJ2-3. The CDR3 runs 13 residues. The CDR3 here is CASRVAGLDTQYF.

CDR3 loop: CASRPGPTTDTQYF. The rearrangement uses TRBV5-1 and TRBJ2-3; TCRdb's D call of TRBD1 is untestable without DNA. CDR3 length: 14 residues. Germline V gene sequence: CDR1 SGHRS, CDR2 YFSETQ.

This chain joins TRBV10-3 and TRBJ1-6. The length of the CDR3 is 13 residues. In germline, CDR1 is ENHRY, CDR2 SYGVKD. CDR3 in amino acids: CAISEGGYSPLHF.

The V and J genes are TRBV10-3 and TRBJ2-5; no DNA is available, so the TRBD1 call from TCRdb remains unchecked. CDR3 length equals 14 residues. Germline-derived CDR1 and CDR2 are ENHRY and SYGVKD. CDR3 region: CAISEDRDQETQYF.

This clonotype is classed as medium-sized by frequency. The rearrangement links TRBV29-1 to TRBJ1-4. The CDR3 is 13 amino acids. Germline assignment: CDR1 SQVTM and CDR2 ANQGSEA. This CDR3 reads CSVEAGPNEKLFF.

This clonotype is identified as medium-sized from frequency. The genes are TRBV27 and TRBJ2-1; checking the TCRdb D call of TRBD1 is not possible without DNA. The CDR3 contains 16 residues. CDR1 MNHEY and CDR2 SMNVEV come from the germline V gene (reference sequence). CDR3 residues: CASSSVAGATYNEQFF.

This CDR3 is CASSPTALGTGELFF. This chain joins TRBV6-5 and TRBJ2-2; TCRdb's assignment of TRBD1 cannot be checked, as there is no DNA. This CDR3 comprises 15 residues. Germline V gene sequence: CDR1 MNHEY, CDR2 SVGAGI.